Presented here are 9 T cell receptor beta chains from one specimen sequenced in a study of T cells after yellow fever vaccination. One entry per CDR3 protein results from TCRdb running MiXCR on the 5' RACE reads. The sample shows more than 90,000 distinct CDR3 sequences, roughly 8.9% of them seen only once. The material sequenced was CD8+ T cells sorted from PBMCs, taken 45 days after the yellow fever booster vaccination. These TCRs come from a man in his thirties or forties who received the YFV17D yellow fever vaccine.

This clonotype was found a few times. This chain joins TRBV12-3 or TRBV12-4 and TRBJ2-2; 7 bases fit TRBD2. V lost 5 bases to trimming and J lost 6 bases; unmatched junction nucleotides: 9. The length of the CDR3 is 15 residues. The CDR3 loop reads CASSPTSPGAGELFF. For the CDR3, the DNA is TGTGCCAGCAGTCCGACTAGCCCGGGCGCCGGGGAGCTGTTTTTT.

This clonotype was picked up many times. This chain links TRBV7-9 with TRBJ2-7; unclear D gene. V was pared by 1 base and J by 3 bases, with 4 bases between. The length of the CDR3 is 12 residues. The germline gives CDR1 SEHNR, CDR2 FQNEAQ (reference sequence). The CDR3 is CASSLGDYEQYF. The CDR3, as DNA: TGTGCCAGCAGCTTAGGGGACTACGAGCAGTACTTC. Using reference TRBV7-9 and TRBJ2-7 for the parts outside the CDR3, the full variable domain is DTGVSQNPRHKITKRGQNVTFRCDPISEHNRLYWYRQTLGQGPEFLTYFQNEAQLEKSRLLSDRFSAERPKGSFSTLEIQRTEQGDSAMYLCASSLGDYEQYFGPGTRLTVT.

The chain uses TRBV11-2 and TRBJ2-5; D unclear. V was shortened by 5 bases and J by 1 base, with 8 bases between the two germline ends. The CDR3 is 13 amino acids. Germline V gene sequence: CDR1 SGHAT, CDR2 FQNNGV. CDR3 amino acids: CASSPHPQETQYF. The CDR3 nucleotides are TGTGCCAGCAGCCCGCACCCCCAAGAGACCCAGTACTTC.

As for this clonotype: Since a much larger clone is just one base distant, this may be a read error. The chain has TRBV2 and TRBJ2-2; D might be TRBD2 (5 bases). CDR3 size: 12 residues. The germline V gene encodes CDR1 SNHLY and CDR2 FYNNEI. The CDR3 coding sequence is TGTGCCAGCCTCTTGTCCACCGGGGAGCCGTTTTTT. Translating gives CASLLSTGEPFF.

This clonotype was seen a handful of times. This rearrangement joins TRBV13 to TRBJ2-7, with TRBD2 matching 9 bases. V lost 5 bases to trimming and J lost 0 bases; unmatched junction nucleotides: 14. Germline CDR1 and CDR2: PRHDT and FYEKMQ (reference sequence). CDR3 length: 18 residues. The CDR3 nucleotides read TGTGCCAGCAGCGATCTTGGCGGGAGGGCCGAGAGCTCCTACGAGCAGTACTTC. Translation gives CASSDLGGRAESSYEQYF.

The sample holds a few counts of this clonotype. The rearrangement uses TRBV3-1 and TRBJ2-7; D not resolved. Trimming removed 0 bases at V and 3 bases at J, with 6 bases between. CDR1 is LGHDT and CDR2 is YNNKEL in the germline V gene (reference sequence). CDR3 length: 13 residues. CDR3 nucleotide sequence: TGTGCCAGCAGCCAAGAACGGTACTACGAGCAGTACTTC. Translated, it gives CASSQERYYEQYF.

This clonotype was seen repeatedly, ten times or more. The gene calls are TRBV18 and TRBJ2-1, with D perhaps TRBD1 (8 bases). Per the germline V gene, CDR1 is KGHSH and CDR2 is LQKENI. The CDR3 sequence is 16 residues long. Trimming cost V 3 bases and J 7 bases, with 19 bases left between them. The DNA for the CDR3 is TGTGCCAGCTCACCGGATGACAGGGGAGGGCTGAATGAGCAGTTCTTC. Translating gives CASSPDDRGGLNEQFF.

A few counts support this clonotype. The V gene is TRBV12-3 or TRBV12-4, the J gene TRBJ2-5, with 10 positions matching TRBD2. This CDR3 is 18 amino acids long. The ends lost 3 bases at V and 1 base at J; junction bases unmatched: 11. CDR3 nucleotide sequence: TGTGCCAGCAGTTTTAATTTACTAGCGGGAAACCTCCAAGAGACCCAGTACTTC. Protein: CASSFNLLAGNLQETQYF.

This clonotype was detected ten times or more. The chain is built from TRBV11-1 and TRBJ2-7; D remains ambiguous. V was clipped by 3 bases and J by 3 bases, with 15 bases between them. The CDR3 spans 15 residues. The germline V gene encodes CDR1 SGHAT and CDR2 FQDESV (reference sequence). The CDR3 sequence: CASSLEASGYYEQYF. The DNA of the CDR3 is TGTGCCAGCAGCTTGGAAGCTTCTGGCTACTACGAGCAGTACTTC.